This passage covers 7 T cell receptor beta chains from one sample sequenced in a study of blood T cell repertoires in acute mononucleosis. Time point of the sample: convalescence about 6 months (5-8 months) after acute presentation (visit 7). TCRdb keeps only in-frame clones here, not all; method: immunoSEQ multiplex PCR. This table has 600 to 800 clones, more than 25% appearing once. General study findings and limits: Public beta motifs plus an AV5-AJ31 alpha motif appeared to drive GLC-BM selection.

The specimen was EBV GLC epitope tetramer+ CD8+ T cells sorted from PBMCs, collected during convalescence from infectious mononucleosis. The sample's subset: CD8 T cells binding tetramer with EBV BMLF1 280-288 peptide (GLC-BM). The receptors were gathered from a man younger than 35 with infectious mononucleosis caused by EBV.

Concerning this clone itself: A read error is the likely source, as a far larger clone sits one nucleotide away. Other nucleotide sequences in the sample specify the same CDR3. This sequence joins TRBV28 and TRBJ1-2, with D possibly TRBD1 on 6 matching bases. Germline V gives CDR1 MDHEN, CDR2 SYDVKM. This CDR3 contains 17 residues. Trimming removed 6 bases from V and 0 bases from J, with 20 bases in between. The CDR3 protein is CASRSGGGGGPNYGYTF. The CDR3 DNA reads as TGTGCCAGCAGGTCCGGGGGCGGGGGGGGACCTAACTATGGCTACACCTTC.

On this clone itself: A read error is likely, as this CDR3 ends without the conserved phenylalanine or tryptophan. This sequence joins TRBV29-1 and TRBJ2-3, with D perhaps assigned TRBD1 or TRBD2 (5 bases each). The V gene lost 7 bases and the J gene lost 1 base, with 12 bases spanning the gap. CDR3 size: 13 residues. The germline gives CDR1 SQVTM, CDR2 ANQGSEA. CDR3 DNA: TGCAGCGCTGCCGGGACCCGCACAGATACGCAGTATCTT. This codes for CSAAGTRTDTQYL.

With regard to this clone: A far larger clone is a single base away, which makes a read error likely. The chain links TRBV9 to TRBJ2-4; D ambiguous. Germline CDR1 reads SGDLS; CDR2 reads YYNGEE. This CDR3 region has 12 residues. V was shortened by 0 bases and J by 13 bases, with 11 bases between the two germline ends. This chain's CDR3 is CASSVVGNEQYF. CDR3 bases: TGTGCCAGCAGCGTAGTAGGCAATGAGCAGTACTTC.

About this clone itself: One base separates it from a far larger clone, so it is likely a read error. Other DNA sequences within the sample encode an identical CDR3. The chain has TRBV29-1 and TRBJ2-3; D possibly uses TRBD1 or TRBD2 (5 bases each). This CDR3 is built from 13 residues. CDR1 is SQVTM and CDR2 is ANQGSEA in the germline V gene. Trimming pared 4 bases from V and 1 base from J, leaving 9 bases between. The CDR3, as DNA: TGCAGCGTTGCTGGGACCCGCACAGATACGCAGTATTTT. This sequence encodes CSVAGTRTDTQYF.

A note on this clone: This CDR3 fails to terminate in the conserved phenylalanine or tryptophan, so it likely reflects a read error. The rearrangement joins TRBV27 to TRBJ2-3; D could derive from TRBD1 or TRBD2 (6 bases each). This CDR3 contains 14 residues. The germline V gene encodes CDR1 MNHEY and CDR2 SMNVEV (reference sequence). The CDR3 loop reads CASSLNGGTNTQYL. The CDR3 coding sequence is TGTGCCAGCAGTTTAAACGGGGGCACAAATACGCAGTATTTG.

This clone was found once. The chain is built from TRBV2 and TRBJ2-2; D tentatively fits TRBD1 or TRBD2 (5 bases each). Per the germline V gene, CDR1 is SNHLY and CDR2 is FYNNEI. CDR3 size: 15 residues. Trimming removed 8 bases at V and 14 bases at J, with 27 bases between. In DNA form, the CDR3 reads TGTGCCAGCCAGAACGGGACGGTAAACACCGGGTATCTGTTTTTT. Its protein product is CASQNGTVNTGYLFF.

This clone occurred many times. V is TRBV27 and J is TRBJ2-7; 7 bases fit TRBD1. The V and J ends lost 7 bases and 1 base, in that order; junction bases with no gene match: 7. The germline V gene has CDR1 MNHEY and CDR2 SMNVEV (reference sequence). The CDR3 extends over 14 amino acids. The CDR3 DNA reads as TGTGCCAGCAAACCGGGACAGTGGTCCTACGAGCAGTACTTC. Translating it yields CASKPGQWSYEQYF.